Below are 25 T cell receptor beta chains sequenced from a single sample in a study of control samples from healthy donors and cancer patients. TCRdb's table, derived via immunoSEQ multiplex PCR, lists solely in-frame clones and lacks some. The sample has 400,000 to 500,000 clones, more than 80% seen once. Sequenced material: PBMCs. The receptors stem from a man aged 40-50 years with head and neck cancer.

CDR3 amino acids: CASSVGPVGEQFF. CDR3 nucleotides: TGTGCCAGCAGCGTGGGACCCGTCGGGGAGCAGTTCTTC. The rearrangement links TRBV11-3 to TRBJ2-1; possibly TRBD1 or TRBD2 for D (5 bases each). This CDR3 has 13 residues. Trimming stripped 5 bases from V and 10 bases from J, with 15 bases between. The germline V gene encodes CDR1 SGHNT and CDR2 YENEEA. The variable domain in full, with the rest retrieved from reference TRBV11-3 and TRBJ2-1, is EAGVVQSPRYKIIEKKQPVAFWCNPISGHNTLYWYLQNLGQGPELLIRYENEEAVDDSQLPKDRFSAERLKGVDSTLKIQPAELGDSAVYLCASSVGPVGEQFFGPGTRLTVL.

The V and J genes are TRBV7-3 and TRBJ2-1; D gene unclear. Deletions cut 5 bases from V and 6 bases from J, with 14 bases between. This CDR3 is built from 14 residues. The germline V gene has CDR1 SGHTA and CDR2 FQGTGA. CDR3 loop: CASSKGIFPNEQFF. DNA of the CDR3: TGTGCCAGCAGCAAAGGAATATTTCCCAATGAGCAGTTCTTC.

The chain's CDR3 is CASSIGSFYEQYF. CDR3 coding DNA: TGTGCCAGTAGTATTGGTAGCTTCTACGAGCAGTACTTC. The chain is built from TRBV19 and TRBJ2-7, with D unclear. V was shortened by 3 bases and J by 3 bases, with 9 bases between the two germline ends. The length of the CDR3 is 13 residues. CDR1 LNHDA and CDR2 SQIVND come from the germline V gene (reference sequence).

The chain has TRBV10-3 and TRBJ1-4, with D maybe TRBD1 (5 bases). The CDR3 is 19 amino acids. With 1 base removed from V and 3 bases from J, the gap between germline ends came to 21 bases. Germline lookup yields CDR1 ENHRY and CDR2 SYGVKD. The CDR3, as DNA: TGTGCCATCAGTGAGTTCGTCATCTATGAGGGGCGGGCTAATGAAAAACTGTTTTTT. Translated, it gives CAISEFVIYEGRANEKLFF.

This chain joins TRBV10-3 and TRBJ1-2, with D unresolved. Germline-derived CDR1 and CDR2 are ENHRY and SYGVKD. The CDR3 consists of 13 residues. V lost 8 bases, J lost 1 base, and 11 bases lay in between. The CDR3, as DNA: TGTGCCATCCAGCGGCAGGATAACTATGGCTACACCTTC. Amino acids: CAIQRQDNYGYTF.

V usage is TRBV28 and J usage is TRBJ2-3, with 7 bases aligning to TRBD2. The CDR3 is made up of 15 amino acids. V shed 6 bases, J shed 2 bases, and the junction held 8 bases outside the gene matches. CDR1 is MDHEN and CDR2 is SYDVKM in the germline V gene. This CDR3 reads CASRSRERATDTQYF. In DNA form, the CDR3 reads TGTGCCAGCAGGTCGCGGGAGCGGGCCACAGATACGCAGTATTTT.

The chain carries TRBV4-3 and TRBJ2-3; 7 bases match TRBD1. Germline CDR1 and CDR2: LGHNA and YSLEER. J was trimmed by 5 bases and V by 3 bases; bases with no gene match: 8. The CDR3 covers 15 residues. CDR3 sequence: CASSQLQGSVDTQYF. CDR3 in DNA: TGCGCCAGCAGCCAGCTACAGGGGTCAGTAGATACGCAGTATTTT.

The CDR3 sequence: CASSPDRDRVYNEQFF. CDR3 nucleotide sequence: TGTGCCAGCAGCCCCGACCGGGACAGGGTCTACAATGAGCAGTTCTTC. This chain uses TRBV5-4 with TRBJ2-1; 9 nucleotides align to TRBD1. Looked up from germline, CDR1 is SGHNT and CDR2 is YYREEE (reference sequence). V dropped 4 bases and J dropped 3; count of bases not matched to a gene: 8. The CDR3 has 16 amino acids.

The chain is built from TRBV7-3 and TRBJ2-5; 9 bases map to TRBD1. Germline trimming cut 5 bases from V and 5 bases from J; bases unmatched to any gene: 3. This CDR3 is built from 13 residues. Germline lookup yields CDR1 SGHTA and CDR2 FQGTGA. The chain's CDR3 is CASSRGQGETQYF. DNA for the CDR3: TGTGCCAGCAGCCGCGGACAGGGGGAGACCCAGTACTTC.

This rearrangement joins TRBV27 to TRBJ2-7, with a weak D call TRBD1 (6 bases). The V and J ends lost 2 bases and 3 bases respectively, with 14 bases between them. The length of the CDR3 is 15 residues. Per the germline V gene, CDR1 is MNHEY and CDR2 is SMNVEV (reference sequence). This chain's CDR3 is CASSLGPGQNYEQYF. The CDR3 DNA reads as TGTGCCAGCAGTTTAGGTCCTGGACAGAACTACGAGCAGTACTTC.

The gene calls are TRBV3-1 (or the pseudogene TRBV3-2) and TRBJ1-5; 9 nucleotides line up with TRBD1. The CDR3 totals 16 residues. Germline V gene data show CDR1 as LGHDT and CDR2 as YNNKEL (reference sequence). The V segment lost 1 base and the J segment 6 bases; nucleotides outside the gene matches: 7. CDR3 sequence: CASSQGWDRVSQPQHF. The DNA for the CDR3 is TGTGCCAGCAGCCAAGGATGGGACAGGGTGTCTCAGCCCCAGCATTTT.

The rearrangement links TRBV28 to TRBJ2-5; D is possibly TRBD2 (6 bases). The V end lost 5 bases, the J end lost 3 bases, and 10 bases lay between the germline ends. Germline V gene lookup returns CDR1 MDHEN and CDR2 SYDVKM. The CDR3 totals 13 residues. The CDR3 region is CASSAPGEETQYF. In nucleotides, the CDR3 is TGTGCCAGCAGTGCGCCGGGGGAAGAGACCCAGTACTTC.

This clone showed up just a few times. The chain joins TRBV7-2 to TRBJ2-1; tentative D call: TRBD2 (7 bases). Germline CDR1 SGHTA, CDR2 FQGNSA. V was trimmed by 5 bases and J by 0 bases, leaving 17 bases between them. This CDR3 is 17 amino acids long. CDR3 sequence (DNA): TGTGCCAGCAGCCATCCCGCGGGGGCGAGCTCCTACAATGAGCAGTTCTTC. Residues: CASSHPAGASSYNEQFF.

V and J are TRBV27 and TRBJ2-1, with D possibly TRBD1 on 6 matching bases. V was cut by 3 bases and J by 4 bases, with 10 bases left in between. This CDR3 contains 14 residues. Germline values: CDR1 MNHEY, CDR2 SMNVEV (reference sequence). Written as DNA, the CDR3 is TGTGCCAGCAGTTTTGGGACACGGTACAATGAGCAGTTCTTC. Residues: CASSFGTRYNEQFF.

The chain links TRBV6-5 to TRBJ2-2; D is ambiguous. This CDR3 is built from 13 residues. Germline CDR1 is MNHEY and CDR2 is SVGAGI. V was clipped by 0 bases and J by 6 bases, with 5 bases between them. DNA for the CDR3: TGTGCCAGCAGTTACTCGAGGTCCGGGGAGCTGTTTTTT. Translating it yields CASSYSRSGELFF.

The rearrangement joins TRBV29-1 to TRBJ1-1; no clear D. Trimming took off 4 bases at V and 4 bases at J, with 10 bases between the two ends. The germline V gene has CDR1 SQVTM and CDR2 ANQGSEA. The CDR3 consists of 12 residues. The CDR3 DNA reads as TGCAGCGTTGTAGGTGACGGCACTGAAGCTTTCTTT. This sequence encodes CSVVGDGTEAFF.

The V gene is TRBV29-1, the J gene TRBJ2-7; D is unresolved. The V end was cut by 2 bases, the J end by 1 base, with 9 bases between. Germline V CDR1 and CDR2: SQVTM, ANQGSEA. CDR3 size: 13 residues. For the CDR3, the DNA is TGCAGCGTTGAAAGATGGGGATCCTACGAGCAGTACTTC. Translated: CSVERWGSYEQYF.

This sequence joins TRBV28 and TRBJ1-2; 8 nucleotides align to TRBD1. This CDR3 is 18 amino acids long. The germline CDR1 and CDR2 sequences are MDHEN and SYDVKM. The ends lost 5 bases at V and 3 bases at J; junction bases unmatched: 17. CDR3 sequence: CASSVPWDRPQPHYGYTF. CDR3 DNA sequence: TGTGCCAGCAGTGTGCCGTGGGACAGGCCTCAACCGCACTATGGCTACACCTTC.

In DNA form, the CDR3 reads TGTGCCAGCAGCTTGGGGAGTATGGGCTCTAACTATGGCTACACCTTC. This encodes CASSLGSMGSNYGYTF. The chain has TRBV7-9 and TRBJ1-2; D not resolved. This CDR3 is built from 16 residues. Germline-derived CDR1 and CDR2 are SEHNR and FQNEAQ (reference sequence). V gave up 3 bases and J gave up 0 bases, with 14 bases separating them.

The chain carries TRBV2 and TRBJ2-2; no definite D call. The V and J ends lost 7 bases and 7 bases respectively, with 16 bases between them. This CDR3 is built from 14 residues. Germline-derived CDR1 and CDR2 are SNHLY and FYNNEI. The chain's CDR3 is CASKTTAGVGELFF. The DNA for the CDR3 is TGTGCCAGCAAGACGACCGCTGGGGTCGGGGAGCTGTTTTTT.

This chain links TRBV28 with TRBJ2-6; D is unclear. From germline, CDR1 is MDHEN and CDR2 SYDVKM. This CDR3 contains 15 residues. V lost 7 bases to trimming and J lost 2 bases, with 12 bases between them. This CDR3 reads CASTLRRPGANVLTF. DNA of the CDR3: TGTGCCAGCACCCTGAGGCGCCCTGGGGCCAACGTCCTGACTTTC.

The chain couples TRBV6-5 to TRBJ2-5; no clear D gene. From germline, CDR1 is MNHEY and CDR2 SVGAGI. With 6 bases removed from V and 0 bases from J, the gap between germline ends came to 8 bases. The CDR3 length is 13 residues. CDR3 nucleotides: TGTGCCAGCAGGGACGGCTACCAAGAGACCCAGTACTTC. Translation: CASRDGYQETQYF.

The gene calls are TRBV27 and TRBJ2-3; D remains unclear. V was cut by 2 bases and J by 2 bases, with 14 bases left in between. This CDR3 is 16 amino acids long. Germline CDR1 and CDR2: MNHEY and SMNVEV (reference sequence). CDR3 sequence (DNA): TGTGCCAGCAGTTTAGACGAAGTTGAATCCACAGATACGCAGTATTTT. Protein sequence: CASSLDEVESTDTQYF.

The chain recombines TRBV6-2 or TRBV6-3 with TRBJ2-6, with 7 bases that match TRBD1. CDR1 is MNHEY, CDR2 SVGEGT, per germline. This CDR3 contains 20 residues. With 5 bases clipped from V and 0 bases from J, the junction kept 16 bases outside the gene matches. The CDR3: CASSDLIIRDSVSGANVLTF. In DNA form, the CDR3 reads TGTGCCAGCAGTGATTTAATAATCCGGGACAGCGTCTCTGGGGCCAACGTCCTGACTTTC.

Comment on this clone: The sample carries other DNA sequences with the same CDR3. The chain is built from TRBV7-2 and TRBJ2-7, with no clear D. Trimming cost V 4 bases and J 4 bases, with 5 bases left between them. This CDR3 spans 11 amino acids. The germline gives CDR1 SGHTA, CDR2 FQGNSA. The CDR3 region is CASSSAYEQYF. The CDR3 bases are TGTGCCAGCAGCTCTGCGTACGAGCAGTACTTC.